Sequencing of this TCR beta chain was carried out in a study of resident and recirculating memory T cells in vitiligo (dated by TCRdb to the late 2010s). Broadly, across the study: For TCR beta sequencing, epidermis was obtained by shave biopsy from two lesional and two nonlesional sites, and PBMCs were also collected, from each of a few stable vitiligo patients. Human TCR beta sequencing was used to test whether specific clones in lesional vitiligo skin differed from clones in nonlesional skin and blood. Without cell sorting, samples were homogenized immediately before genomic DNA was extracted using the Qiagen DNeasy Blood & Tissue Kit.

Stable vitiligo was defined as no change in lesions over the previous 6 months. For classification as stable, the absence of confetti depigmentation, a clinical sign of active vitiligo, was additionally required. Any patient who had received treatment in the previous three months was excluded. Ficoll density gradient centrifugation was used to isolate PBMCs from heparinized blood, after which the PBMCs were flash-frozen. For this clone: Its recognized antigen is unknown. Per-base qualities were not stored, and no clone one base away is much larger.

The immunoSEQ hsTCRB kit was used to amplify TCR beta chains from the genomic DNA. Sequencing of TCR beta libraries was performed on an Illumina MiSeq instrument by the immunoSEQ service. The source study handled its data this way. Repertoire data were analyzed using the immunoSEQ Analyzer. TCRdb stores this immuneACCESS table with in-frame sequences only. Part of the clones is absent; in the studies checked, under half of the shortfall reflects unresolved V genes, and no reason is known for the rest. The DNA gave D and trimming, while V, J and clone size come from that table. In this sample the table shows 39,000 or so clones, 92% of which occur a single time. The biggest ten clones account for more than 4% of the sample. Summary of the overall study and its limitations: Because TCR sequences were not shared across biopsy sites or across patients, the findings suggest that different lesions are infiltrated by different T cell clones, a pattern described as private specificity. No single dominant TCR clone was found, and clonality differed from one vitiligo lesion to another. By overlap and correlation analysis, no significant repertoire overlap was shown between biopsies, even within a single patient, except for each lesion compared with itself. Working out how much the T cell clones identified in the vitiligo lesions and the human Trm versus Tcm pools each contribute will require future mechanistic studies.

Looking up the germline V gene yields CDR1 SGHTA and CDR2 FQGTGA. Cut back by 5 bases and 4 bases, the V and J ends lie 9 bases apart. Including cysteine and phenylalanine, the CDR3 has 12 amino acids. The sequence is cut down to CDR3 DNA, 36 bases in frame from base 1. The source of this sequence is a male donor with vitiligo. The chain employs TRBV7-3 and TRBJ2-7, with a weak D call of TRBD1 (6 bases match). The sequencing input was blood. The CDR3 here reads CASSEQGYEQYF. The nucleotide sequence reads as follows: TGTGCCAGCAGCGAGCAGGGGTACGAGCAGTACTTC.